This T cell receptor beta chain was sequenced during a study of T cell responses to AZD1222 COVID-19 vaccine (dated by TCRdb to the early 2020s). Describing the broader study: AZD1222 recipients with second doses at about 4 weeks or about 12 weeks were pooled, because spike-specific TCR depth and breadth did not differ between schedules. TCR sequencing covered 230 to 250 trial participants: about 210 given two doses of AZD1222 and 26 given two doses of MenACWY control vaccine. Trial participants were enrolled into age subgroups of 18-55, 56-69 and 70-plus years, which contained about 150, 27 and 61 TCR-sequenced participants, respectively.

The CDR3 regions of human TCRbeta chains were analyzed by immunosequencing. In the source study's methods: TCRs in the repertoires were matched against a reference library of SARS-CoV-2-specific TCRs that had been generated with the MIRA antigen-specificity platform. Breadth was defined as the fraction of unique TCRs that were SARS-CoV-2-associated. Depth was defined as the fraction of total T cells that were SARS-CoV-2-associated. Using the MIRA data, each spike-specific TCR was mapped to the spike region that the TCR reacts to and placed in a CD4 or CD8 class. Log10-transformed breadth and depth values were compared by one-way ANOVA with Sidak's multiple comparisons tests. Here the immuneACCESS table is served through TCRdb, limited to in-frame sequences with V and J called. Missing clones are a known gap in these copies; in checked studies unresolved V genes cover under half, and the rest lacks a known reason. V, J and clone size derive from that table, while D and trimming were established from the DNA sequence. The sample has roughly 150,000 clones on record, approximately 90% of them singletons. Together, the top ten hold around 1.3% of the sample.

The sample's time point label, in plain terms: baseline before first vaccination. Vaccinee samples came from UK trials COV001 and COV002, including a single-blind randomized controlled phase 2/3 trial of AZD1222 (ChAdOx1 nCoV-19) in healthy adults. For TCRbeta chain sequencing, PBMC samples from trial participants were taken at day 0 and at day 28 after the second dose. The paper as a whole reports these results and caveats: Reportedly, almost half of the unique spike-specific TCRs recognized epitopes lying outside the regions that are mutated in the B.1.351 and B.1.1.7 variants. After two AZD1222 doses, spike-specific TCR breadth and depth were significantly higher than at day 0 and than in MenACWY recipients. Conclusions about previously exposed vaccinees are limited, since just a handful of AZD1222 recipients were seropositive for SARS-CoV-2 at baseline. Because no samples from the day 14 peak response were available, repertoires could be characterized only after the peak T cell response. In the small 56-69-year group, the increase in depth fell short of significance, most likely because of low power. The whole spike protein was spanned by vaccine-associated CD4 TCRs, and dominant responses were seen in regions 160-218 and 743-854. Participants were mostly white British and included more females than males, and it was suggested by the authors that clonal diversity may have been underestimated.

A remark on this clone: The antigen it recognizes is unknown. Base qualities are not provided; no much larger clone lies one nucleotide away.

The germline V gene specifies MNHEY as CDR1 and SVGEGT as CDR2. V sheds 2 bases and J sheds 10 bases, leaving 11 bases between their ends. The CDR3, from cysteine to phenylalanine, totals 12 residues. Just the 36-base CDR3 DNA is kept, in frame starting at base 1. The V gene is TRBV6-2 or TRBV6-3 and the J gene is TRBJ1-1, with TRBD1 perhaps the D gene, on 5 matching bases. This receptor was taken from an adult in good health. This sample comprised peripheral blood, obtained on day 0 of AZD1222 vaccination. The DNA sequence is TGTGCCAGCAGTTACGCAGGGTATGGAGCTTTCTTT. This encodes CASSYAGYGAFF.